This section outlines one T cell receptor beta chain sequence together with its context. Antigen specificity is unknown. At one end the junction does not follow the germline gene, possibly because of a read error. The data are from a study of CD8+CD57+ T cells in acquired aplastic anemia. Overall study: Sorted CD4+ and CD8+ cell DNA averaged roughly 3.2 ug. CD4+ reads averaged roughly 11 million in healthy donors. Whole-study findings and limits: About 30 CD8+ CDR3 sequences occurred in both the patients and the controls. Controls and patients did not differ significantly in CD8+ Simpson's diversity.

Germline V lookup: CDR1 SGHNT, CDR2 YYREEE (reference sequence). The CDR3 runs 14 residues. It was genomic DNA that served as the template for profiling TCR beta VDJ and CDR3. MiXCR, applied by TCRdb to the reads, yields one record per CDR3 protein. Among about 220,000 distinct CDR3 sequences, about 37% were seen once, and the ten largest hold around 1.1%. The V call is TRBV5-4, the J call TRBJ1-2; no definite D call. Specimen: sorted CD4+, CD8+, or CD8+CD57+ T cells (not recorded which) from PBMCs. This TCR came from a human donor in good health, serving as a control. The CDR3 region has the DNA TGTGCCGGCAGCCCAGGCTCAGAGGGCTATGGCTACACCTTC. Residues: CAGSPGSEGYGYTF.